This is a list of T cell receptor beta chains from one sample in a study of shared clonotypes between healthy human individuals. Profiling relied on immunoSEQ multiplex PCR, and the TCRdb table lists in-frame clones only, not all of them. The sample holds about 2.1 million clones; 90% to 95% are singletons and the top ten take more than 1.5%. Source material: naive CD8+ T cells from PBMCs. The receptors were sampled from a man aged 18 to 29 in good health. Some clones in this sample may be carry-over from other donors' samples. The CDR3 runs from the conserved cysteine through the conserved F or W. The D gene is left open where the match is weak. A row's size may be missing; if present it is once, few, many or a size class.

d_gene,j_gene,v_gene,abundance,CDR3nt,CDR3aa
TRBD1,TRBJ2-3,TRBV7-8,-,TGTGCCAGCAGCTATTTACCGGGACAGCCCACAGATACGCAGTATTTT,CASSYLPGQPTDTQYF
-,TRBJ1-4,TRBV27,-,TGTGCCAGCAGTACCAGCCCCCTGAGCATCGGGAAACTGTTTTTT,CASSTSPLSIGKLFF
TRBD2,TRBJ2-1,TRBV9,-,TGTGCCAGCAGCGAGAGCGGGAGCTCCTACAATGAGCAGTTCTTC,CASSESGSSYNEQFF
-,TRBJ2-5,TRBV7-9,once,TGTGCCAGCAGCACTTCATCGGGGCCTGCGGAGACCCAGTACTTC,CASSTSSGPAETQYF
-,TRBJ2-7,TRBV27,-,TGTGCCAGCAGTTTATCGAATGGGAGGGAGCAGTACTTC,CASSLSNGREQYF
TRBD1,TRBJ2-3,TRBV6-1,-,TGTGCCAGCAGTGATCCAACCGGGACAGGCTACACAGATACGCAGTATTTT,CASSDPTGTGYTDTQYF
TRBD2,TRBJ2-7,TRBV7-9,few,TGTGCCAGCAGCCCCAGAAAAGGGGAACATCAGCGGGAACACGAGCAGTACTTC,CASSPRKGEHQREHEQYF
TRBD2,TRBJ2-1,TRBV11-2,-,TGTGCCAGCAGCTCCTCAACGGGACTAGAGCAGTTCTTC,CASSSSTGLEQFF
-,TRBJ1-2,TRBV25-1,-,TGTGCCAGCAGTGAATCAGTCGGGGCCTATGGCTACACCTTC,CASSESVGAYGYTF
-,TRBJ1-1,TRBV9,few,TGTGCCAGCAGCCAGGCCGGGGGTGAAGCTTTCTTT,CASSQAGGEAFF
TRBD2,TRBJ2-1,TRBV9,once,TGTGCCAGCAGCGACAGTCCGGCGGGAGGTCGAGGCAATGAGCAGTTCTTC,CASSDSPAGGRGNEQFF
-,TRBJ2-1,TRBV6-6,-,TGTGCCAGCAGCATCACTAGCCCCCAGTACAATGAGCAGTTCTTC,CASSITSPQYNEQFF
-,TRBJ1-4,TRBV27,-,TGTGCCAGCAGTTCTCCCCGGGACCTCTTCGGAGAACTGTTTTTT,CASSSPRDLFGELFF
-,TRBJ1-1,TRBV7-9,-,TGTGCCAGCAGCTTAGTAGGACACAGGGAAGCTTTCTTT,CASSLVGHREAFF
-,TRBJ2-3,TRBV6-5,-,TGTGCCAGCAGTTATGGCCTGGCAGGGTTCACAGATACGCAGTATTTT,CASSYGLAGFTDTQYF
TRBD1,TRBJ1-1,TRBV25-1,-,TGTGCCAGCAGTGTAACAGGGGAAGGGACTGAAGCTTTCTTT,CASSVTGEGTEAFF
TRBD1,TRBJ2-7,TRBV7-9,-,TGTGCCAGCAGCTCCCCGACAGGGGGCGGCGAGCAGTACTTC,CASSSPTGGGEQYF
-,TRBJ2-3,TRBV7-8,-,TGTGCGTCTCGCAACCAGCTCACAGATACGCAGTATTTT,CASRNQLTDTQYF
-,TRBJ2-1,TRBV7-8,-,TGTGCCAGCAGCTGGCGGAATGAGCAGTTCTTC,CASSWRNEQFF
-,TRBJ2-5,TRBV11-3,-,TGTGCCAGCAGCTTAGATCCGGCCATAGGGACCCAGTACTTC,CASSLDPAIGTQYF
TRBD1,TRBJ1-2,TRBV6-5,-,TGTGCCAGCAGCCGGGACAGGATGCCCCATGGCTACACCTTC,CASSRDRMPHGYTF
-,TRBJ2-7,TRBV28,-,TGTGCCAGCAGTTTATTAGGGCCCCGGGACGAGCAGTACTTC,CASSLLGPRDEQYF
-,TRBJ1-2,TRBV7-9,-,TGTGCCAGCAGCTTAAGTTCATCCTCGGACTCCCGACAAAAAGGCTACACCTTC,CASSLSSSSDSRQKGYTF
-,TRBJ2-1,TRBV28,once,TGTGCCAGCAGCTCCGGGACATCGCAGCACAATGAGCAGTTCTTC,CASSSGTSQHNEQFF
-,TRBJ2-7,TRBV2,-,TGTGCAGTAGACTTCCAGGGGCGCGTCCGCGAGCAGTACTTC,CAVDFQGRVREQYF
-,TRBJ1-1,TRBV11-2,-,TGTGCCAGCAGCTTACATCGACTTTTGGCCGGGCAAACGAACACTGAAGCTTTCTTT,CASSLHRLLAGQTNTEAFF
TRBD2,TRBJ2-3,TRBV9,once,TGTGCCAGCAGCCTCACCGGGAGGGGGACAGATACGCAGTATTTT,CASSLTGRGTDTQYF
TRBD1,TRBJ2-7,TRBV9,-,TGTGCCAGCAGTGACAGGGCCAGCTCCTACGAGCAGTACTTC,CASSDRASSYEQYF
TRBD2,TRBJ2-1,TRBV28,-,TGTGCCAGCAGTTTCAAAGCGGGAGGCAATGAGCAGTTCTTC,CASSFKAGGNEQFF
TRBD1,TRBJ2-4,TRBV28,-,TGTGCCACCTCGACAGGGCTAGCCAAAAACATTCAGTACTTC,CATSTGLAKNIQYF
-,TRBJ1-1,TRBV11-2,-,TGTGCCAGCAGCTTAGACCTCCTCGGGACCACTGAAGCTTTCTTT,CASSLDLLGTTEAFF
-,TRBJ1-4,TRBV15,-,TGTGCCACCAGACCCCACGGACCGAATGAAAAACTGTTTTTT,CATRPHGPNEKLFF
TRBD1,TRBJ1-2,TRBV27,once,TGTGCCAGCAGTGAGGGGACAGGGGGCGCTTATCCAGGCTACACCTTC,CASSEGTGGAYPGYTF
-,TRBJ2-1,TRBV9,once,TGTGCCAGCAGCGGAGGGGACCCCGATGAGCAGTTCTTC,CASSGGDPDEQFF
-,TRBJ1-5,TRBV4-3,once,TGCGCCAGCAGCCAAGATTACACAGGGCTCAATCAGCCCCAGCATTTT,CASSQDYTGLNQPQHF
TRBD1,TRBJ2-7,TRBV27,-,TGTGCCAGCAGTTTCTCGGCAGGGGGCAACTACGAGCAGTACTTC,CASSFSAGGNYEQYF
-,TRBJ2-5,TRBV7-9,-,TGTGCCAGCAGCTTAAAAGGGGGGATCCAAGAGACCCAGTACTTC,CASSLKGGIQETQYF
TRBD1,TRBJ1-2,TRBV5-4,-,TGTGCCAGCAGCTTGACAGGGGGCGCTGGCTACACCTTC,CASSLTGGAGYTF
-,TRBJ1-2,TRBV7-9,-,TGTGCCAGCAGCAACACGAACCAGGAGGGAACCTATGGCTACACCTTC,CASSNTNQEGTYGYTF
TRBD1,TRBJ1-1,TRBV5-1,-,TGCGCCAGCAGCTCCGGACAGGCTGAAGCTTTCTTT,CASSSGQAEAFF
-,TRBJ2-3,TRBV7-9,-,TGTGCCAGCAGCTCACTTATGGGGGATAGCGCCCTAGGGACAGATACGCAGTATTTT,CASSSLMGDSALGTDTQYF
-,TRBJ1-4,TRBV2,-,TGTGCCAGCCAGGGTCGAGAATTTGACGAAAAACTGTTTTTT,CASQGREFDEKLFF
-,TRBJ2-7,TRBV7-9,-,TGTGCCAGCAGCTCGAGGACGAAACATTACGAGCAGTACTTC,CASSSRTKHYEQYF
-,TRBJ2-2,TRBV23-1,once,TGCGCCAGCAGTCAATCGGTTAGTGGCGAGGGGGAGCTGTTTTTT,CASSQSVSGEGELFF
-,TRBJ2-7,TRBV7-6,once,TGTGCCAGCAGCTTATATCCGGAACTAGGCCACTACGAGCAGTACTTC,CASSLYPELGHYEQYF
TRBD1,TRBJ1-1,TRBV6-5,once,TGTGCCAGCAGTTACCGGGGACAGGGGAACACTGAAGCTTTCTTT,CASSYRGQGNTEAFF
-,TRBJ2-5,TRBV7-6,-,TGTGCCAGCAGCCCATGGGCCCAAGAGACCCAGTACTTC,CASSPWAQETQYF
TRBD1,TRBJ2-1,TRBV28,-,TGTGCCAGCAGCCGACCGGGACAGGGGGTCCATGAGCAGTTCTTC,CASSRPGQGVHEQFF
-,TRBJ2-7,TRBV10-1,-,TGCGCCAGCAGTGAATCGCGGAACCGTACCTACGAGCAGTACTTC,CASSESRNRTYEQYF
TRBD1,TRBJ1-3,TRBV9,-,TGTGCCAGCAGCGAGTCAACGGACAGGCCCCTTGGCACCATATATTTT,CASSESTDRPLGTIYF
-,TRBJ2-5,TRBV7-9,-,TGTGCCAGCAGCCCCCCCGGCGGGATAGAGACCCAGTACTTC,CASSPPGGIETQYF
-,TRBJ2-5,TRBV27,once,TGTGCCAGCAGTTTCGGCGGAGAAGAGACCCAGTACTTC,CASSFGGEETQYF